Presented here are 24 T cell receptor beta chains from one specimen sequenced in a study of Graves' ophthalmopathy and Graves' hyperthyroidism. CDR3 regions of TCR beta were amplified from RNA transcripts. A first-round RT-PCR used HTBI primers, followed by a second-round multiplex PCR. TCRdb redid the calling of the multiplex PCR reads with MiXCR, one entry per CDR3 protein. This table holds 580,000 or so distinct CDR3 sequences, 39% found once. Sequenced input: peripheral blood or thyroid tissue (not recorded which). The receptor set was obtained from an adult man with Graves' hyperthyroidism.

V usage is TRBV4-2 and J usage is TRBJ2-7; tentatively, D is TRBD2 (6 bases). The germline CDR1 and CDR2 sequences are LGHNA and YNFKEQ. V was clipped by 4 bases and J by 2 bases, with 12 bases between them. The CDR3 covers 14 residues. This CDR3 is CASSPGLLTYEQYF. CDR3 nucleotides: TGTGCCAGCAGCCCGGGACTTCTAACCTACGAGCAGTACTTC.

This chain uses TRBV4-2 with TRBJ1-2, with no clear D. V lost 0 bases to trimming and J lost 2 bases, with 10 bases between them. This CDR3 contains 15 residues. The germline V gene has CDR1 LGHNA and CDR2 YNFKEQ. CDR3 coding DNA: TGTGCCAGCAGCCAAGACTTTCGAGGGAACTATGGCTACACCTTC. Protein product: CASSQDFRGNYGYTF.

Details on this clonotype: This may be a read error, as it is one base from a much larger clone. The chain joins TRBV20-1 to TRBJ1-4, with 10 positions matching TRBD1. This CDR3 region has 15 residues. The germline CDR1 and CDR2 sequences are DFQATT and SNEGSKA (reference sequence). V lost 6 bases and J lost 0; bases outside the gene matches: 4. CDR3 amino acids: CSAGGQGATNEKLFF. The CDR3 DNA reads as TGCAGTGCCGGAGGACAGGGGGCAACTAATGAAAAACTGTTTTTT.

This clonotype was seen only a few times. The chain links TRBV7-8 to TRBJ1-6; 7 nucleotides line up with TRBD1. Germline trimming cut 5 bases from V and 7 bases from J; bases unmatched to any gene: 11. CDR3 length: 16 residues. In germline, CDR1 is SGHVS, CDR2 FQNEAQ. The CDR3 DNA reads TGTGCCAGCAGCCGAACAGACAGGGTAATAAATTCACCCCTCCACTTT. Protein: CASSRTDRVINSPLHF.

The chain joins TRBV10-3 to TRBJ2-2; 9 nucleotides align to TRBD1. There are 18 residues in the CDR3. Germline V gene sequence: CDR1 ENHRY, CDR2 SYGVKD. With 2 bases clipped from V and 6 bases from J, the junction kept 13 bases outside the gene matches. The CDR3 bases are TGTGCCATCAGTGAGACCCTACCGGGACAGGGAAGCGCCGGGGAGCTGTTTTTT. Encoded protein: CAISETLPGQGSAGELFF.

This clonotype was counted between two and nine times. V gene TRBV27 combines with J gene TRBJ1-6; the D gene is possibly TRBD1 (5 bases). CDR3 length: 15 amino acids. Looked up from germline, CDR1 is MNHEY and CDR2 is SMNVEV (reference sequence). V was trimmed by 3 bases and J by 9 bases, leaving 15 bases between them. The CDR3 nucleotides read TGTGCCAGCAGTTTCAGACCCGTGGGGGTTTCACCCCTCCACTTT. This encodes CASSFRPVGVSPLHF.

This clonotype occurred a few times. The rearrangement joins TRBV4-1 to TRBJ2-5; D unresolved. Germline lookup yields CDR1 MGHRA and CDR2 YSYEKL. CDR3 length equals 14 residues. The V gene lost 1 base and the J gene lost 6 bases, with 12 bases spanning the gap. The CDR3 DNA reads TGCGCCAGCAGCCAAGTCCAGCAGCCGCAGACCCAGTACTTC. The encoded protein is CASSQVQQPQTQYF.

This clonotype was recorded many times. This rearrangement joins TRBV7-9 to TRBJ2-5; TRBD2 might be the D (6 bases). V lost 8 bases, J lost 1 base, and 11 bases lay in between. Per germline, CDR1 SEHNR and CDR2 FQNEAQ (reference sequence). The CDR3 contains 13 residues. As DNA, the CDR3 is TGTGCCAGCTTGCGGGGAGGCCAAGAGACCCAGTACTTC. It translates to CASLRGGQETQYF.

V and J are TRBV24-1 and TRBJ2-1, with D possibly being TRBD1 or TRBD2 (7 bases each). CDR1 is KGHDR and CDR2 is SFDVKD in the germline V gene. The CDR3 runs 16 residues. V lost 4 bases and J lost 4, with 16 bases in between. The CDR3 nucleotides are TGTGCCACCAGTGACCCAGCGGGACAGTATTACAATGAGCAGTTCTTC. Translation: CATSDPAGQYYNEQFF.

Concerning this clonotype: A read error is possible here, since a much larger clone lies one base away. The chain uses TRBV7-2 and TRBJ2-7, with TRBD1 matching over 7 bases. CDR3 length: 14 amino acids. The germline CDR1 and CDR2 sequences are SGHTA and FQGNSA. CDR3 in amino acids: CASSLVGTAYEQCF. CDR3 DNA sequence: TGTGCCAGCAGCTTAGTCGGGACAGCTTACGAGCAGTGCTTC. The full variable domain, completed using reference TRBV7-2 and TRBJ2-7, is GAGVSQSPSNKVTEKGKDVELRCDPISGHTALYWYRQSLGQGLEFLIYFQGNSAPDKSGLPSDRFSAERTGGSVSTLTIQRTQQEDSAVYLCASSLVGTAYEQCFGPGTRLTVT.

This clonotype was counted many times. The chain uses TRBV5-1 and TRBJ2-7; D gene ambiguous. In germline, CDR1 is SGHRS, CDR2 YFSETQ. This CDR3 has 14 amino acids. Deletions cut 6 bases from V and 2 bases from J, with 15 bases between. CDR3 protein: CASNSGSHTYEQYF. In DNA form, the CDR3 reads TGCGCCAGCAACTCGGGTAGCCATACCTACGAGCAGTACTTC.

V gene TRBV20-1 combines with J gene TRBJ2-7, with 14 bases matching TRBD2. Trimming removed 5 bases from V and 5 bases from J; junction bases left unmatched: 2. Germline values: CDR1 DFQATT, CDR2 SNEGSKA (reference sequence). The CDR3 runs 13 residues. Written as DNA, the CDR3 is TGCAGTGCTGGGGGACTAGCGGGAGACGAGCAGTACTTC. Protein product: CSAGGLAGDEQYF.

This clonotype was counted many times. The chain recombines TRBV7-8 with TRBJ2-7; D not resolved. Germline assignment: CDR1 SGHVS and CDR2 FQNEAQ. The CDR3 consists of 15 residues. V was clipped by 0 bases and J by 3 bases, with 12 bases between them. CDR3 nucleotide sequence: TGTGCCAGCAGCTTAGCAGACGCACCCCTCTACGAGCAGTACTTC. It codes for CASSLADAPLYEQYF.

This clonotype was counted many times. The V gene is TRBV19, the J gene TRBJ1-1; D possibly corresponds to TRBD1 (5 bases). CDR3 length equals 15 residues. V was pared by 3 bases and J by 1 base, with 12 bases between. The germline CDR1 and CDR2 sequences are LNHDA and SQIVND (reference sequence). Written as DNA, the CDR3 is TGTGCCAGTAGTATCTCCGGGACGACGAACACTGAAGCTTTCTTT. Its translation is CASSISGTTNTEAFF.

The chain is built from TRBV19 and TRBJ2-2, with 7 bases aligning to TRBD1. V lost 3 bases and J lost 0; bases outside the gene matches: 4. There are 16 residues in the CDR3. Germline CDR1 reads LNHDA; CDR2 reads SQIVND (reference sequence). DNA for the CDR3: TGTGCCAGTAGTATGAGGACAGGCACGAACACCGGGGAGCTGTTTTTT. Translated: CASSMRTGTNTGELFF.

This clonotype has ten or more counts. This sequence joins TRBV13 and TRBJ1-1, with D unresolved. There are 14 residues in the CDR3. Germline V lookup: CDR1 PRHDT, CDR2 FYEKMQ (reference sequence). Trimming took off 5 bases at V and 0 bases at J, with 10 bases between the two ends. The DNA for the CDR3 is TGTGCCAGCAGCAAGGGCGGGGTGAACACTGAAGCTTTCTTT. It codes for CASSKGGVNTEAFF.

The chain's CDR3 is CASGLQDRDSPLHF. DNA of the CDR3: TGTGCCAGCGGCCTCCAGGACAGGGATTCACCCCTCCACTTT. J is TRBJ1-6 and V is TRBV28, with 8 bases identical to TRBD1. Trimming at V came to 8 bases and at J to 8 bases, leaving 8 bases not matched to a gene. There are 14 residues in the CDR3. The germline V gene has CDR1 MDHEN and CDR2 SYDVKM.

This clonotype came up many times. V usage is TRBV2 and J usage is TRBJ2-2; D uncertain. V was pared by 4 bases and J by 4 bases, with 10 bases between. Germline CDR1 is SNHLY and CDR2 is FYNNEI. The length of the CDR3 is 14 residues. The CDR3 DNA reads as TGTGCCAGCAGTGGGGGATACACCACCGGGGAGCTGTTTTTT. Amino acids: CASSGGYTTGELFF.

The chain links TRBV5-1 to TRBJ2-1; TRBD2 matches 9 bases. This CDR3 is 16 amino acids long. Trimming cost V 5 bases and J 3 bases; bases outside gene matches: 9. CDR1 SGHRS and CDR2 YFSETQ come from the germline V gene. The CDR3 spells CASRGRLADNYNEQFF. DNA of the CDR3: TGCGCCAGCAGGGGAAGACTAGCGGATAACTACAATGAGCAGTTCTTC.

J is TRBJ1-2 and V is TRBV7-9; 11 bases are a match to TRBD2. The DNA end is more similar to TRBJ2-1, so the J call may be wrong. The germline V gene encodes CDR1 SEHNR and CDR2 FQNEAQ (reference sequence). CDR3 length: 15 amino acids. The CDR3 region has the DNA TGTGCCAGCAGCTGGGATAGCGGGGGGGCTCGAGAGCAGTTCTTC. The encoded protein is CASSWDSGGAREQFF.

The chain employs TRBV12-3 or TRBV12-4 and TRBJ2-7; 7 bases are shared with TRBD1. The ends lost 7 bases at V and 7 bases at J; junction bases unmatched: 10. The CDR3 runs 13 residues. The CDR3 sequence: CASNLTGSGEQYF. The CDR3 bases are TGTGCCAGCAATTTGACAGGGTCGGGAGAGCAGTACTTC.

The chain links TRBV10-3 to TRBJ1-2; the match to TRBD1 covers 8 bases. CDR1 ENHRY and CDR2 SYGVKD come from the germline V gene. The length of the CDR3 is 16 residues. V lost 3 bases to trimming and J lost 2 bases; unmatched junction nucleotides: 8. CDR3 DNA: TGTGCCATCAGTGAAGGGGCAGGGGGCGCCAACTATGGCTACACCTTC. It yields the protein CAISEGAGGANYGYTF.

The J gene is TRBJ1-1, the V gene TRBV29-1, with D possibly being TRBD1 (6 bases). The V and J ends lost 4 bases and 3 bases respectively, with 18 bases between them. This CDR3 is built from 15 residues. CDR1 and CDR2 from the germline V gene are SQVTM and ANQGSEA. For the CDR3, the DNA is TGCAGCGTTGGGGGGGGGGCCCGAGGGGACACTGAAGCTTTCTTT. Encoded protein: CSVGGGARGDTEAFF.

Comments on this clonotype: A read error may account for a junction end that differs from germline. Written as DNA, the CDR3 is TGTGCCATCAGTGCCGGGACCTCTGGAACCACCATATATTTT. It codes for CAISAGTSGTTIYF. This chain joins TRBV10-3 and TRBJ1-3; D is possibly TRBD1 (5 bases). This CDR3 has 14 residues. Germline loops: CDR1 ENHRY, CDR2 SYGVKD.